Listed here is a single TCR beta chain. These data come from a study of T-cell memory formation after mild COVID-19. TCRdb reprocessed the 5' RACE reads via MiXCR and lists one record per CDR3 protein. The table has 110,000 to 150,000 distinct CDR3 sequences, under 30% seen once; the top ten hold around 22%. Germline V gene data show CDR1 as SGHRS and CDR2 as YFSETQ. The junction had 9 bases not matched to a gene; V was cut back by 2 bases and J by 5 bases. There are 15 residues in the CDR3. The receptor's source is an adult woman who had mild COVID-19 (a few samples of this study predate the infection). Cell type and time point are not known. The genes are TRBV5-1 and TRBJ2-7; TRBD2 aligns across 8 bases. The source material was PBMCs or a T cell subset sorted from them (not recorded which). CDR3 residues: CASSFGTSGFNEQYF. The CDR3 nucleotides read TGCGCCAGCAGCTTCGGAACTAGCGGTTTCAACGAGCAGTACTTC. The full variable domain, completed using reference TRBV5-1 and TRBJ2-7, is KAGVTQTPRYLIKTRGQQVTLSCSPISGHRSVSWYQQTPGQGLQFLFEYFSETQRNKGNFPGRFSGRQFSNSRSEMNVSTLELGDSALYLCASSFGTSGFNEQYFGPGTRLTVT.